This T cell receptor (beta chain) comes out of a study of blood T cell repertoires in COVID-19. Study-wide context: In each case, the material was cDNA or gDNA derived from T cells, B-cell-depleted T cells, or PBMCs.

V lost 5 bases and J lost 6; bases outside the gene matches: 0. The CDR3 has 12 residues. Germline loops: CDR1 SGHRS, CDR2 YFSETQ. Original processing notes: Counts of nucleated cells, estimated from reference gene primer amplification, were obtained. Sequencing used immunoSEQ multiplex PCR; TCRdb keeps in-frame clones, though not all of them. V and J calls and clone size are those listed in that table; D and trimming were worked out from the DNA. The sample lists 360,000 or so clones, around 87% seen once, with 6.5% in the top ten. Source material: peripheral blood. The chain joins TRBV5-1 to TRBJ2-3; 10 positions agree with TRBD1. The receptor comes from a man aged 18-30 years with active or convalescent COVID-19. The CDR3 DNA reads as TGCGCCAGCAGGGGACAGGGGGATACGCAGTATTTT. Its protein is CASRGQGDTQYF.